This T cell receptor (beta chain) is drawn from a study of CD8 T cells in Susac syndrome. Whole-study results and caveats: Clonal expansion did not appear in Susac syndrome CD4+ T cell repertoires.

From germline, CDR1 is SQVTM and CDR2 ANQGSEA. The CDR3 extends over 14 amino acids. Trimming took off 7 bases at V and 7 bases at J, with 19 bases between the two ends. Negative isolation yielded the CD8+ and CD4+ T cells, while FACS enriched the TEMRA cells. An amount of RNA that ranged from roughly 0.45 to 1 ug was reverse transcribed with random hexamers. Coverage of TCR beta CDR3 amplification by immunoSEQ multiplex PCR extended to 54 Vbeta and 13 Jbeta. TCRdb redid the calling of the immunoSEQ multiplex PCR reads with MiXCR, one entry per CDR3 protein. The repertoire holds 95,000 to 150,000 distinct CDR3 sequences, approximately 96% seen once, with more than 0.12% in the top ten. On this clonotype: The antigen is undetermined.

Sequenced material: CD4+ T cells from PBMCs. The J gene is TRBJ2-2, the V gene TRBV29-1; the D is unclear. The TCR was taken from a human donor with Susac syndrome. CDR3: CSATVDPRVGELFF. Written as DNA, the CDR3 is TGCAGCGCTACAGTGGACCCAAGGGTCGGGGAGCTGTTTTTT.